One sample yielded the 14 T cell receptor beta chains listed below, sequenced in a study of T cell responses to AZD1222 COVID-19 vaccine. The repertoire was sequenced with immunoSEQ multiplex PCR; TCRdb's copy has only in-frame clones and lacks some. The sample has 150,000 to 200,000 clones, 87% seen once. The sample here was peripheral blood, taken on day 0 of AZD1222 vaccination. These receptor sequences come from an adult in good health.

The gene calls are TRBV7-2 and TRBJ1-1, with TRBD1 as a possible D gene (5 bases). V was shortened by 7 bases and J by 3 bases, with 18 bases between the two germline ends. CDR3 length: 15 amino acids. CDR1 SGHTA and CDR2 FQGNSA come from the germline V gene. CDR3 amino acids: CASTNYRLGDTEAFF. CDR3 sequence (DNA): TGTGCCAGCACCAATTACCGCCTGGGGGACACTGAAGCTTTCTTT.

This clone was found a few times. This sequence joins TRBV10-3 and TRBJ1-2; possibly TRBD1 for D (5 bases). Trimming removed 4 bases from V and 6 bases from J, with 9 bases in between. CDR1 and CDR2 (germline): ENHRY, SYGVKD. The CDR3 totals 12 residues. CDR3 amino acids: CAISGARDGYTF. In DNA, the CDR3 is TGTGCCATCAGTGGAGCCAGGGATGGCTACACCTTC.

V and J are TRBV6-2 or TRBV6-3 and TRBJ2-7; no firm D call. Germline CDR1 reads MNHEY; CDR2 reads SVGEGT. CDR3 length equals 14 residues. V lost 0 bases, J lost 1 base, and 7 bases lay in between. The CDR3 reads CASSYSIESYEQYF. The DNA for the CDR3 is TGTGCCAGCAGTTACTCGATCGAGTCCTACGAGCAGTACTTC.

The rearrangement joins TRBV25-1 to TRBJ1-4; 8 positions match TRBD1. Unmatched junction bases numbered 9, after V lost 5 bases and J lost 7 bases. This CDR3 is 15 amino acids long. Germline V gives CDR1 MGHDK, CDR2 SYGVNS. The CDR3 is CASSPRTGRSEKLFF. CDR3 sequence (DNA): TGTGCCAGCAGTCCCCGGACAGGGAGGAGTGAAAAACTGTTTTTT.

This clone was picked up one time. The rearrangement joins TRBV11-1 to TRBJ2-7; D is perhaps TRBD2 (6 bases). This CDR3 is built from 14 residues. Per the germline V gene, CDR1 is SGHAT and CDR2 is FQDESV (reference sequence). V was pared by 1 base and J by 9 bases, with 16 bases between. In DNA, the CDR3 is TGTGCCAGCAGCTTAGGCGGGGCTCCTTCCGGGCAGTACTTC. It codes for CASSLGGAPSGQYF. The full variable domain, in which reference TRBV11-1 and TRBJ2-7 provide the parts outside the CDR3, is EAEVAQSPRYKITEKSQAVAFWCDPISGHATLYWYRQILGQGPELLVQFQDESVVDDSQLPKDRFSAERLKGVDSTLKIQPAELGDSAMYLCASSLGGAPSGQYFGPGTRLTVT.

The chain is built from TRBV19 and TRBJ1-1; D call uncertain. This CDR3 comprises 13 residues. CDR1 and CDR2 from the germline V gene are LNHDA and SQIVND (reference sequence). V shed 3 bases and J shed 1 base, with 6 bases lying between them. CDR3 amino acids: CASSMVPNTEAFF. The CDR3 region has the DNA TGTGCCAGTAGTATGGTGCCGAACACTGAAGCTTTCTTT.

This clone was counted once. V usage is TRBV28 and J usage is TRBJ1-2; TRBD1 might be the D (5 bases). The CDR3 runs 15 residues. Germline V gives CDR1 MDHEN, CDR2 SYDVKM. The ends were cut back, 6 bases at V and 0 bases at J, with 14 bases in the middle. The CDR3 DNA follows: TGTGCCAGCAGCAGACCGCAGGGAGCTAACTATGGCTACACCTTC. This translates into CASSRPQGANYGYTF.

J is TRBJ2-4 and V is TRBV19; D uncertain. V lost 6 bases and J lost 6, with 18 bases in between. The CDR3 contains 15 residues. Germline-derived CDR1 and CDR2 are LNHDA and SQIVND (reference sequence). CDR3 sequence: CASRSLSGGGNIQYF. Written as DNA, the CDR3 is TGTGCCAGTAGGAGTCTGTCCGGCGGCGGAAACATTCAGTACTTC.

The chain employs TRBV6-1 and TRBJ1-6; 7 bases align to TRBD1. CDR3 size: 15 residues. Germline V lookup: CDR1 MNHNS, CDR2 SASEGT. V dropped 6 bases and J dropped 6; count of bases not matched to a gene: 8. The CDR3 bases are TGTGCCAGCAGACCCCCGGGACAGCCTAATTCACCCCTCCACTTT. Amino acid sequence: CASRPPGQPNSPLHF.

The CDR3 here is CASSETSGRETQYF. CDR3 in DNA: TGCGCCAGCAGCGAAACTAGCGGGAGAGAGACCCAGTACTTC. The chain carries TRBV10-2 and TRBJ2-5, with 11 positions matching TRBD2. There are 14 residues in the CDR3. J gave up 4 bases and V 6 bases, and 4 bases lay outside the gene matches. CDR1 and CDR2 (germline): WSHSY, SAAADI.

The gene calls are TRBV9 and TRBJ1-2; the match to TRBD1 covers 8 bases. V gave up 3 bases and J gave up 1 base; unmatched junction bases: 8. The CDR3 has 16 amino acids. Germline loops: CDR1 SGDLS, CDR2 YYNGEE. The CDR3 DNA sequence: TGTGCCAGCAGCGCGACAGGGGCGTCACTTAACTATGGCTACACCTTC. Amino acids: CASSATGASLNYGYTF.

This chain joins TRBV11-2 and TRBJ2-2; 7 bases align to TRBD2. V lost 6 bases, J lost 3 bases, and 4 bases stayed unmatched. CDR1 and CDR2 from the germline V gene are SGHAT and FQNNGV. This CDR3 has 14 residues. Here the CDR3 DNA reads TGTGCCAGCAGTTCCCGGGGGGACACCGGGGAGCTGTTTTTT. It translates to CASSSRGDTGELFF.

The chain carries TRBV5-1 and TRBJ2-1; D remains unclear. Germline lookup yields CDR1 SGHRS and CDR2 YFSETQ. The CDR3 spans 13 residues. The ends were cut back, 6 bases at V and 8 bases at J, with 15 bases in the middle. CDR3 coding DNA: TGCGCCAGCAAGCCGGACCAGCACGATGAGCAGTTCTTC. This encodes CASKPDQHDEQFF.

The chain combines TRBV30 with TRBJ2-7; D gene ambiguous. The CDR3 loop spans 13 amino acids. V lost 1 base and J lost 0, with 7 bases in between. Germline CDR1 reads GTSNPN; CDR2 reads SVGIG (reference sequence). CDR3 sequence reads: CAWSGHSSYEQYF. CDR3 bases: TGTGCCTGGAGTGGACATTCCTCCTACGAGCAGTACTTC.